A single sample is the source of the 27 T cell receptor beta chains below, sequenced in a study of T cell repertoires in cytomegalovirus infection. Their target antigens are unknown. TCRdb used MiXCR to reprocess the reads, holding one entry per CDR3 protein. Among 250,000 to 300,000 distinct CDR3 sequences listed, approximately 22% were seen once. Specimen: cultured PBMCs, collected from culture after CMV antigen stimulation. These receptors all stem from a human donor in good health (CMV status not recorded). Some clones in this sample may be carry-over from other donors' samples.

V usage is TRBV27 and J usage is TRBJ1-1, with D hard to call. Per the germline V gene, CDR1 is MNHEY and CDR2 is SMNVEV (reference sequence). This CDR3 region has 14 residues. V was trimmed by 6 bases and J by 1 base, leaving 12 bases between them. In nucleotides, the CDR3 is TGTGCCAGCAGACCCGGGCAGCCGAACACTGAAGCTTTCTTT. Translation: CASRPGQPNTEAFF.

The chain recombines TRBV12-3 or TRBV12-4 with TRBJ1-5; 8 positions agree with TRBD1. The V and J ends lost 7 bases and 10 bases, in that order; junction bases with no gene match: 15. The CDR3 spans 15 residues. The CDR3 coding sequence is TGTGCCAGCACCACCCCGGACAGGGAATATCGACCCCAGCATTTT. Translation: CASTTPDREYRPQHF.

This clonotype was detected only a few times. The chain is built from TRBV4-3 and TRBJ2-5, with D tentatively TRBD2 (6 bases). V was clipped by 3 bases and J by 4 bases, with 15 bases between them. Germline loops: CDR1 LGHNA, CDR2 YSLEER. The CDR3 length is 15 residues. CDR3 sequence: CASSHRRDFRETQYF. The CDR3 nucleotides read TGCGCCAGCAGCCACCGCAGGGACTTCCGAGAGACCCAGTACTTC.

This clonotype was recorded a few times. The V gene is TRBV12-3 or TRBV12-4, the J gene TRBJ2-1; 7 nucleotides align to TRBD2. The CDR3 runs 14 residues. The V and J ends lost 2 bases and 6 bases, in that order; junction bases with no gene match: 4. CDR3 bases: TGTGCCAGCAGTTTAAACGGGAGGCTCAATGAGCAGTTCTTC. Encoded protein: CASSLNGRLNEQFF.

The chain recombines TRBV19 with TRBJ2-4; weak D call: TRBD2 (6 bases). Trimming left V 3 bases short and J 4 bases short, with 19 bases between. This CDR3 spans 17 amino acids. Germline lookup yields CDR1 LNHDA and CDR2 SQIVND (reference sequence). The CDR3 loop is CASSIRPLRTTKNIQYF. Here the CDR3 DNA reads TGTGCCAGTAGTATCCGGCCGCTACGGACTACTAAAAACATTCAGTACTTC. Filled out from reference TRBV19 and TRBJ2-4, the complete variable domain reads DGGITQSPKYLFRKEGQNVTLSCEQNLNHDAMYWYRQDPGQGLRLIYYSQIVNDFQKGDIAEGYSVSREKKESFPLTVTSAQKNPTAFYLCASSIRPLRTTKNIQYFGAGTRLSVL.

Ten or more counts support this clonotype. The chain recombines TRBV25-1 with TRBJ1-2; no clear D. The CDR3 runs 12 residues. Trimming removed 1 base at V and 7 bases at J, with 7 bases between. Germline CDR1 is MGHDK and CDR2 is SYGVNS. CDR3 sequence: CASSESPVGYTF. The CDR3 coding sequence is TGTGCCAGCAGTGAATCCCCGGTTGGCTACACCTTC.

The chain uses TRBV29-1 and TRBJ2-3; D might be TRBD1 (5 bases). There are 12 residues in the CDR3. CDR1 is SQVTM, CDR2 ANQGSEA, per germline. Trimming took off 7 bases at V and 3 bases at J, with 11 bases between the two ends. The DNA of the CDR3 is TGCAGCGCAGTTCAGGGAACAGATACGCAGTATTTT. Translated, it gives CSAVQGTDTQYF.

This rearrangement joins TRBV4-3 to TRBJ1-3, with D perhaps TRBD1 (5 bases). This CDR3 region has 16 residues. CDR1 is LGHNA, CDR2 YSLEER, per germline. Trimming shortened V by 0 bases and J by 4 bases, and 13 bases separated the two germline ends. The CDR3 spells CASSQDRTGTGNTIYF. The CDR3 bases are TGCGCCAGCAGCCAAGATAGAACAGGCACGGGAAACACCATATATTTT.

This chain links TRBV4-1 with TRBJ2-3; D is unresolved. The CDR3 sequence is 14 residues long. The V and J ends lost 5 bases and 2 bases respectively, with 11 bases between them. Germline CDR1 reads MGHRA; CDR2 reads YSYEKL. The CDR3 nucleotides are TGCGCCAGCAGCTACCGGACCGACACAGATACGCAGTATTTT. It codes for CASSYRTDTDTQYF.

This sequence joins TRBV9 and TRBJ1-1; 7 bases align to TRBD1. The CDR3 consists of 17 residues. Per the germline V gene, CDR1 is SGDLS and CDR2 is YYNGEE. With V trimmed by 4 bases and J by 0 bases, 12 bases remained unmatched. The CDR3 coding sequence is TGTGCCAGCAGCCCCTGGGGGCGCAGGGGGATGAACACTGAAGCTTTCTTT. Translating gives CASSPWGRRGMNTEAFF.

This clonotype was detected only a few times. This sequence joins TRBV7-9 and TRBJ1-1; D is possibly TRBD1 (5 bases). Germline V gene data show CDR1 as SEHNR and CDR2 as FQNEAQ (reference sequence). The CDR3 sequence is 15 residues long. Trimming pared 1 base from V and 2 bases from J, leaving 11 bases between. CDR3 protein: CASSLGGGGNTEAFF. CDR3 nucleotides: TGTGCCAGCAGCTTAGGCGGGGGAGGCAACACTGAAGCTTTCTTT.

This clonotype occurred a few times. The CDR3 DNA reads TGTGCCAGCAGTCGGAGGGGTCTGTTCTACGAGCAGTACTTC. This encodes CASSRRGLFYEQYF. The chain has TRBV11-1 and TRBJ2-7; D might be TRBD2 (6 bases). Germline V gene data show CDR1 as SGHAT and CDR2 as FQDESV (reference sequence). V lost 6 bases, J lost 3 bases, and 15 bases lay in between. The CDR3 extends over 14 amino acids.

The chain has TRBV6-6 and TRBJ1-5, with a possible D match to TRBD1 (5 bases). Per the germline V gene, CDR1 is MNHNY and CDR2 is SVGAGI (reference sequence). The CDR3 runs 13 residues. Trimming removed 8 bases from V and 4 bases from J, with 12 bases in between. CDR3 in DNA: TGTGCCAGCCTCCGGGACCAAAATCAGCCCCAGCATTTT. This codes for CASLRDQNQPQHF.

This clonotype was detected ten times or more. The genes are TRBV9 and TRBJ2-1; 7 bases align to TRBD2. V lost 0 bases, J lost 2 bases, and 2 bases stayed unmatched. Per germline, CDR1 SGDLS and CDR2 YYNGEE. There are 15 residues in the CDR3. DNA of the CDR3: TGTGCCAGCAGCGTAGGCGGGAGCACCTACAATGAGCAGTTCTTC. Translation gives CASSVGGSTYNEQFF.

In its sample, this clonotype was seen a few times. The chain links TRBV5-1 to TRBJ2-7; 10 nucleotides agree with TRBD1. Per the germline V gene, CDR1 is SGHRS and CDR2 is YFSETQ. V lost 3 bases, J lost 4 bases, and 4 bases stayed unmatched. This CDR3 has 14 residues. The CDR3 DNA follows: TGCGCCAGCAGCTGGACAGGGGGACATTACGAGCAGTACTTC. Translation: CASSWTGGHYEQYF.

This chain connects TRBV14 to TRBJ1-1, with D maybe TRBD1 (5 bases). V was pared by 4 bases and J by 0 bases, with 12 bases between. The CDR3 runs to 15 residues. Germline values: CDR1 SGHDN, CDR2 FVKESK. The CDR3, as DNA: TGTGCCAGCAGCCGGGACCAAATCATGAACACTGAAGCTTTCTTT. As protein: CASSRDQIMNTEAFF.

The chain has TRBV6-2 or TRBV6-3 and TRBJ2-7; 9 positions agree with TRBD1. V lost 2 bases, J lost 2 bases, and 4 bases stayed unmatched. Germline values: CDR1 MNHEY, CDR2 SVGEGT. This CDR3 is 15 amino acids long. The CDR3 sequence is CASSYSDRGTYEQYF. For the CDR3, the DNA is TGTGCCAGCAGTTACAGTGACAGGGGGACCTACGAGCAGTACTTC.

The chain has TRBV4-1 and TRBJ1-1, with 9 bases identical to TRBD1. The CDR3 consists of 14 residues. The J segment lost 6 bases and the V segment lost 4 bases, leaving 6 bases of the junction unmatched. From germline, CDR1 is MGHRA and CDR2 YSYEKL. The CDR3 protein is CASSRDRDDPEAFF. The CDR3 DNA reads TGCGCCAGCAGCCGGGACAGGGACGACCCTGAAGCTTTCTTT.

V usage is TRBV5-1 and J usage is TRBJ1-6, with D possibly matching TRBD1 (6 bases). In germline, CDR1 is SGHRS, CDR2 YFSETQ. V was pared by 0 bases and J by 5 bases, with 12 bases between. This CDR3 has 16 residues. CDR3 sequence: CASSLEIQGNNSPLHF. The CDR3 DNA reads TGCGCCAGCAGCTTGGAAATACAGGGAAATAATTCACCCCTCCACTTT. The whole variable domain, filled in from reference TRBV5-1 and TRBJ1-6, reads KAGVTQTPRYLIKTRGQQVTLSCSPISGHRSVSWYQQTPGQGLQFLFEYFSETQRNKGNFPGRFSGRQFSNSRSEMNVSTLELGDSALYLCASSLEIQGNNSPLHFGNGTRLTVT.

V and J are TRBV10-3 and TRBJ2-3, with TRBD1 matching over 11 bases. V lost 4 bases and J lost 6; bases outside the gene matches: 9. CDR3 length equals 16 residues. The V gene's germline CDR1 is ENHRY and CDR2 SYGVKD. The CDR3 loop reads CAISVGTGGTGDTQYF. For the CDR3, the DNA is TGTGCCATCAGTGTAGGGACAGGGGGAACTGGCGATACGCAGTATTTT.

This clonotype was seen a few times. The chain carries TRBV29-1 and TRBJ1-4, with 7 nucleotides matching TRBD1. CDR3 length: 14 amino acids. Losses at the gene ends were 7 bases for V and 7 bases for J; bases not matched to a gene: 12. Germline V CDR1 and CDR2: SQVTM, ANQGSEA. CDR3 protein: CSAGSDRLGEKLFF. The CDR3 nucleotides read TGCAGCGCCGGATCGGACAGGCTCGGTGAAAAACTGTTTTTT.

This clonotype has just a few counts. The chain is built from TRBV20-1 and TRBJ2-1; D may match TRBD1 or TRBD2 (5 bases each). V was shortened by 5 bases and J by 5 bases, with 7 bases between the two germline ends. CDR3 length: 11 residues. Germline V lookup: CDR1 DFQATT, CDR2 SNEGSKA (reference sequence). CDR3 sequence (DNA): TGCAGTGCTCGGGACGACAATGAGCAGTTCTTC. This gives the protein CSARDDNEQFF.

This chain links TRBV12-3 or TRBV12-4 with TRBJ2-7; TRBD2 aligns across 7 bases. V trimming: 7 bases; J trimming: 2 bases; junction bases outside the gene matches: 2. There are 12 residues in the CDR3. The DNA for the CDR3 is TGTGCCAGCACTAGCGGCACCTACGAGCAGTACTTC. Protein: CASTSGTYEQYF.

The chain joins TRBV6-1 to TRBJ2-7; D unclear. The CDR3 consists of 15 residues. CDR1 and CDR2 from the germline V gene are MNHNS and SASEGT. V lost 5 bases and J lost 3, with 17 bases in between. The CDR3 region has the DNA TGTGCCAGCAGTTACGCTCAGGCGAGCCTCTACGAGCAGTACGTC. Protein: CASSYAQASLYEQYV.

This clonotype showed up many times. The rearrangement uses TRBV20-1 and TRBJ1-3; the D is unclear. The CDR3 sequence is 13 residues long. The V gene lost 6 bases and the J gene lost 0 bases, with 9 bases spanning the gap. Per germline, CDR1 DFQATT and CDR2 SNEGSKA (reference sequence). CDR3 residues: CSAIHISGNTIYF. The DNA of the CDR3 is TGCAGTGCCATACACATCTCTGGAAACACCATATATTTT.

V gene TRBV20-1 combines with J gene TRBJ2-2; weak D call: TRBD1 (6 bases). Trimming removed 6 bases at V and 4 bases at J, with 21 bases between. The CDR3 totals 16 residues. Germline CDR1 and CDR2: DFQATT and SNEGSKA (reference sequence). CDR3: CSARRSGAGGTGELFF. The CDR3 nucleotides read TGCAGTGCCCGACGTTCAGGGGCCGGTGGCACCGGGGAGCTGTTTTTT.

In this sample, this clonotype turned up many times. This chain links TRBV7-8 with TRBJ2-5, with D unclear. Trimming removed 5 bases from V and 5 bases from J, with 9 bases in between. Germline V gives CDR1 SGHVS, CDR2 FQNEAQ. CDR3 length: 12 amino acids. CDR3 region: CASSRLTETQYF. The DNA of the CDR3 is TGTGCCAGCAGCCGCCTGACGGAGACCCAGTACTTC.